This T cell receptor (beta chain) was retrieved from a study of chemoradiotherapy in HPV16-positive cancers. The assay was immunoSEQ multiplex PCR, and TCRdb's table has in-frame clones only and misses some. This sample has about 15,000 clones; approximately 91% occur once, and the top ten carry less than 3.5%. Germline V gives CDR1 SNHLY, CDR2 FYNNEI. The ends were cut back, 6 bases at V and 3 bases at J, with 14 bases in the middle. The CDR3 extends over 14 amino acids. This sample comprised blood, obtained from a patient who underwent chemoradiotherapy. The chain links TRBV2 to TRBJ1-1; D uncertain. The sequence came from a human donor with HPV-associated anogenital cancer. DNA for the CDR3: TGTGCCAGCAGAACGCGGCTGGAGGACACTGAAGCTTTCTTT. It codes for CASRTRLEDTEAFF.